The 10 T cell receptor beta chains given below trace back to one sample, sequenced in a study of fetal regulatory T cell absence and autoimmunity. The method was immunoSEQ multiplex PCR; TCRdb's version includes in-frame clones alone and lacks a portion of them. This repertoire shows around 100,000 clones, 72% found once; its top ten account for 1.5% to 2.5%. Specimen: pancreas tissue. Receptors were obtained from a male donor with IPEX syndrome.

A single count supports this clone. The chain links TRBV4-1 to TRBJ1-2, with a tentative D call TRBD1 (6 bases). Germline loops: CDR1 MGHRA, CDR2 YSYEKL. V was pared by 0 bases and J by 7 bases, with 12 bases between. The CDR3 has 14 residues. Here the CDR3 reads CASSQETGWGGYTF. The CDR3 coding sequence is TGCGCCAGCAGCCAAGAGACAGGCTGGGGTGGCTACACCTTC.

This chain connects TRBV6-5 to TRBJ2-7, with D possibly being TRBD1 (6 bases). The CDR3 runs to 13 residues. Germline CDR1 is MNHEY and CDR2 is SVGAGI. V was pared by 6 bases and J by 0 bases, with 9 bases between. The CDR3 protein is CASSTDSSYEQYF. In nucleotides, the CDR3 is TGTGCCAGCAGCACGGACAGCTCCTACGAGCAGTACTTC.

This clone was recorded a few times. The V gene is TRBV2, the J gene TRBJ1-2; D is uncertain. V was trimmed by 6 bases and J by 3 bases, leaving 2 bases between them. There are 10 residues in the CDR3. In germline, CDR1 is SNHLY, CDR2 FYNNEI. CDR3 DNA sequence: TGTGCCAGCAGGGACTATGGCTACACCTTC. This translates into CASRDYGYTF.

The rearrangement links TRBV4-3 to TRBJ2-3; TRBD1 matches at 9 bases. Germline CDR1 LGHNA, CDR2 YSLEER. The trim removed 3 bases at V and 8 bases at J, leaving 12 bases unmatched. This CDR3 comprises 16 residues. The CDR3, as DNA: TGCGCCAGCAGCCACTCTACAGGGGGCGCCGGGGGTACGCAGTATTTT. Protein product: CASSHSTGGAGGTQYF.

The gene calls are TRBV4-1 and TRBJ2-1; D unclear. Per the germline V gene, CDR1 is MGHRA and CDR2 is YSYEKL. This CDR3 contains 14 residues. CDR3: CDQPHVGTYNEQFF. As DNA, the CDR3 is TGCGACCAGCCCCACGTGGGGACCTACAATGAGCAGTTCTTC.

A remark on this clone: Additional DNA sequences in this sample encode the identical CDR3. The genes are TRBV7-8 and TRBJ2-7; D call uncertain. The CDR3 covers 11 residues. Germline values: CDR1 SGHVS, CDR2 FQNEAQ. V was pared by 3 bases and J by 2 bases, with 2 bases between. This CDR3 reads CASSLTYEQYF. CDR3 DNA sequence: TGTGCCAGCAGCTTGACCTACGAGCAGTACTTC.

DNA of the CDR3: TGTGCCAGCAGCTTAGGTACCTCCTATGGCTACACCTTC. It yields the protein CASSLGTSYGYTF. The chain links TRBV7-2 to TRBJ1-2; D is ambiguous. Trimming cost V 1 base and J 4 bases, with 7 bases left between them. Germline V gene sequence: CDR1 SGHTA, CDR2 FQGNSA. The CDR3 has 13 amino acids.

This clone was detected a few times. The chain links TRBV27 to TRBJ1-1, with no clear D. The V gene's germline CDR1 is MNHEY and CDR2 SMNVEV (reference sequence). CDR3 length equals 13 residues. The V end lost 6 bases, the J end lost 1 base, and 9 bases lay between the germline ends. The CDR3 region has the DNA TGTGCCAGCAGAGTGTCCGAGAACACTGAAGCTTTCTTT. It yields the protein CASRVSENTEAFF.

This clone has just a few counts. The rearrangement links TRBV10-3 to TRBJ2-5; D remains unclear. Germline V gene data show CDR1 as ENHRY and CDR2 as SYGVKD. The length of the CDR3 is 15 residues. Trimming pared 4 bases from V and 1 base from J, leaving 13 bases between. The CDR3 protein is CAISGWAGTQETQYF. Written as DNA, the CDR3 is TGTGCCATCAGTGGCTGGGCAGGAACCCAAGAGACCCAGTACTTC.

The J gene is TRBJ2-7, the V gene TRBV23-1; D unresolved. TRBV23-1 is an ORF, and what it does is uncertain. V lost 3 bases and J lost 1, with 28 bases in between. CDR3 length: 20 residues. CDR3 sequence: CASSQIGPTDRLRISYEQYF. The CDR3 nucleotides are TGCGCCAGCAGTCAGATAGGACCCACGGATAGACTGAGAATATCCTACGAGCAGTACTTC.